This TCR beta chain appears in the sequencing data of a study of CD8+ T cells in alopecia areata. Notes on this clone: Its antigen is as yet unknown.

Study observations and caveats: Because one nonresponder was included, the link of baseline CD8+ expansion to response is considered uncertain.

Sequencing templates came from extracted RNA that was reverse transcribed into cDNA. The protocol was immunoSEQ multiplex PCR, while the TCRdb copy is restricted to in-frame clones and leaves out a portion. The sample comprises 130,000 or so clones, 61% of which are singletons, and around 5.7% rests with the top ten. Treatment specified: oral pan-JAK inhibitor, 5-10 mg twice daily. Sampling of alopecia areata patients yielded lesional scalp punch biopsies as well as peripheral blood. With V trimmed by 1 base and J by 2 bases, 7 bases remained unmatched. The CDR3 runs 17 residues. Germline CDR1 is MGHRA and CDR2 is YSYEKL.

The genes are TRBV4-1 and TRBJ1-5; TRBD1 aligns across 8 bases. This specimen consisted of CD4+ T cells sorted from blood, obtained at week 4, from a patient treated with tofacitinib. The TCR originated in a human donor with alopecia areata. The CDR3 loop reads CASSQANTQGGNQPQHF. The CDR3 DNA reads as TGCGCCAGCAGCCAAGCGAATACACAGGGGGGCAATCAGCCCCAGCATTTT.